Following are 3 T cell receptor beta chains from one sample sequenced in a study of identical twins. MiXCR was run by TCRdb on the 5' RACE reads, yielding one entry per CDR3 protein. This table has some 260,000 distinct CDR3 sequences, around 15% appearing once. The sample consisted of memory (CD45RO+) T cells sorted from blood. Receptors originate from a woman aged 18-29 years in good health.

In this sample, this clonotype turned up a few times. This chain uses TRBV5-5 with TRBJ2-7, with 11 bases identical to TRBD2. CDR1 is SGHKS and CDR2 is YYEKEE in the germline V gene (reference sequence). The CDR3 covers 16 residues. The ends lost 0 bases at V and 3 bases at J; junction bases unmatched: 5. CDR3 protein: CASSLGASGRLYEQYF. The CDR3 bases are TGTGCCAGCAGCTTGGGGGCTAGCGGGAGGCTCTACGAGCAGTACTTC.

This clonotype was found a few times. The chain couples TRBV2 to TRBJ1-1; D gene ambiguous. V lost 4 bases to trimming and J lost 6 bases, with 12 bases between them. Germline CDR1 reads SNHLY; CDR2 reads FYNNEI. The CDR3 is 13 residues long. The CDR3, as DNA: TGTGCCAGCAGTGCCCCCCTTCGCCCTGAAGCTTTCTTT. Translated, it gives CASSAPLRPEAFF.

In this sample, this clonotype turned up a few times. The chain joins TRBV5-1 to TRBJ2-1, with 8 positions matching TRBD1. This CDR3 contains 15 residues. The germline V gene has CDR1 SGHRS and CDR2 YFSETQ. The V and J ends lost 3 bases and 3 bases, in that order; junction bases with no gene match: 5. CDR3 protein: CASSSDRVSYNEQFF. The CDR3 coding sequence is TGCGCCAGCAGCTCGGACAGGGTAAGCTACAATGAGCAGTTCTTC.